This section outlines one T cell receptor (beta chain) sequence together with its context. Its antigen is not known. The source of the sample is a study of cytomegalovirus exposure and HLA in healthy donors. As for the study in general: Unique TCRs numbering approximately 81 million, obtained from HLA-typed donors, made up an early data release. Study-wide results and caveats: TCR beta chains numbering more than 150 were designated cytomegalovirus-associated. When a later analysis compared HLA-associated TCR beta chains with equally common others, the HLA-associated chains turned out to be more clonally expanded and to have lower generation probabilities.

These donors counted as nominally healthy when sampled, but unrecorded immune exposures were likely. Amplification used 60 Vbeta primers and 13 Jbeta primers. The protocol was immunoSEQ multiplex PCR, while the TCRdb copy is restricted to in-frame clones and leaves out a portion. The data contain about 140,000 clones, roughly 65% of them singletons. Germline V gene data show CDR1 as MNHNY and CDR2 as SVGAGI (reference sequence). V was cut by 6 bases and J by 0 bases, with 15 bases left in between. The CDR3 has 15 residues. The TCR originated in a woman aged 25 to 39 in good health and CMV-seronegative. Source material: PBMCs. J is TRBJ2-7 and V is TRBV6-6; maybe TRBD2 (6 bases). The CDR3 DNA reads TGTGCCAGCAGCCCTGGGGGGACGAGCTCCTACGAGCAGTACTTC. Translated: CASSPGGTSSYEQYF.